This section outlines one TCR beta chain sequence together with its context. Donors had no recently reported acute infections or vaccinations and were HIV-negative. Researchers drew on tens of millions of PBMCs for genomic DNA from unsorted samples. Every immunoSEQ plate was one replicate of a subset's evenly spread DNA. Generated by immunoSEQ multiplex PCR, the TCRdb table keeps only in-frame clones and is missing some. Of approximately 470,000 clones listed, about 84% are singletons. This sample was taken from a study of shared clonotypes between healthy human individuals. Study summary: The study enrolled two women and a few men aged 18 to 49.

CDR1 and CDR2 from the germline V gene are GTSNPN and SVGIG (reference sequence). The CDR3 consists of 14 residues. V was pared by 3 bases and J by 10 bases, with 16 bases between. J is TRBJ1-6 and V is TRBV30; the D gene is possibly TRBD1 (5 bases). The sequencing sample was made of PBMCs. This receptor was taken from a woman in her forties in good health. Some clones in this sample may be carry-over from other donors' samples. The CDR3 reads CAWSPGLGDSPLHF. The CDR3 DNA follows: TGTGCCTGGAGCCCCGGGCTGGGGGACTCACCCCTCCACTTT.